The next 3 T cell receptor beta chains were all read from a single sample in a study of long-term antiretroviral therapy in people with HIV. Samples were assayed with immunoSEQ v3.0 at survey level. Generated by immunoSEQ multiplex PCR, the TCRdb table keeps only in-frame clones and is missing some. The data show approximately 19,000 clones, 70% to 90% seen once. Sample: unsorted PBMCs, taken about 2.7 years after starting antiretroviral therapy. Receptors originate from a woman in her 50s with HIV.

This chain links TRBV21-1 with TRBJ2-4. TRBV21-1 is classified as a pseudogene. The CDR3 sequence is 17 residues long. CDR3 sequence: CASSKAVGTVAKNIQYF. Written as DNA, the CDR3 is TGTGCCAGCAGCAAAGCGGTGGGTACGGTAGCCAAAAACATTCAGTACTTC.

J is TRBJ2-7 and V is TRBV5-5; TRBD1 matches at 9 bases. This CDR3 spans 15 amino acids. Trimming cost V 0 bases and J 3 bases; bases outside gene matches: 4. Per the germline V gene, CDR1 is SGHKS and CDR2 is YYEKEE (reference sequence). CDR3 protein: CASSLERTGVYEQYF. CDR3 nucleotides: TGTGCCAGCAGCTTGGAACGGACAGGGGTCTACGAGCAGTACTTC.

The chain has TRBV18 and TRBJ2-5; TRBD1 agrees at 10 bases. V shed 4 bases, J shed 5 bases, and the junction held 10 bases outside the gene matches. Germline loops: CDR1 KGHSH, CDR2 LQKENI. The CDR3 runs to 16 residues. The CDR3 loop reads CASSLTLTGGHETQYF. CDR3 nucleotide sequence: TGTGCCAGCTCACTAACCCTGACAGGGGGCCACGAGACCCAGTACTTC.